This T cell receptor (beta chain) was profiled in a study of T cells in Graves' hyperthyroidism and ophthalmopathy. This clonotype appeared once. Regions amplified from RNA transcripts were the TCR beta CDR3 regions. The primer set for the first-round RT-PCR of the TCR CDR3 was HTBI. A single record per CDR3 protein comes from TCRdb applying MiXCR to the multiplex PCR reads. The table has fewer than 450,000 distinct CDR3 sequences, around 15% seen once. This CDR3 is built from 17 residues. Germline V lookup: CDR1 MNHEY, CDR2 SMNVEV (reference sequence). Losses at the gene ends were 3 bases for V and 9 bases for J; bases not matched to a gene: 14.

What was sequenced was blood. The chain recombines TRBV27 with TRBJ2-2; 9 nucleotides align to TRBD2. The TCR comes from a man aged 45 to 65 with Graves' ophthalmopathy. CDR3: CASSFNTRLAEWRELFF. Here the CDR3 DNA reads TGTGCCAGCAGTTTCAACACGAGACTAGCGGAATGGCGGGAGCTGTTTTTT.